Listed below are T cell receptor beta chains from one sample, sequenced in a study of Graves' ophthalmopathy and Graves' hyperthyroidism. Via MiXCR, TCRdb re-called the multiplex PCR reads, giving one row per CDR3 protein. Here the sample spans 350,000 to 450,000 distinct CDR3 sequences, around a fifth being singletons. Material: peripheral blood. These receptors were taken from a woman in her late teens or twenties with stable Graves' hyperthyroidism. The CDR3 runs from the conserved cysteine through the conserved F or W. D genes are given only for firm matches. A clone size is listed for some rows: how often the clone was seen (once, few, many), or a class if it is expanded.

d_gene	v_gene	j_gene	abundance	CDR3aa	CDR3nt
.	TRBV2	TRBJ1-2	many	CASSEGGSNYGYTF	TGTGCCAGCAGTGAAGGAGGCAGTAACTATGGCTACACCTTC
.	TRBV6-1	TRBJ1-1	once	CASSKSGGGNTEAFF	TGTGCCAGCAGTAAGTCGGGAGGGGGGAACACTGAAGCTTTCTTT
.	TRBV5-1	TRBJ2-7	many	CASSLFGEDEQYF	TGCGCCAGCAGCCTCTTCGGGGAGGACGAGCAGTACTTC
.	TRBV6-4	TRBJ2-1	many	CASSPTGGLHEQFF	TGTGCCAGCAGTCCAACGGGCGGGTTGCATGAGCAGTTCTTC
TRBD1	TRBV24-1	TRBJ2-7	many	CATSEAGTGDSYEQYF	TGTGCCACCAGTGAGGCCGGGACAGGGGACTCCTACGAGCAGTACTTC
TRBD1	TRBV6-5	TRBJ1-2	once	CASSYSDRADTF	TGTGCCAGCAGTTACTCGGACAGGGCCGACACCTTC
.	TRBV6-1	TRBJ1-1	many	CASQDEQGFGEAFF	TGTGCCAGCCAAGATGAGCAGGGGTTTGGTGAAGCTTTCTTT
.	TRBV11-2	TRBJ2-7	.	CASSLRPGDGDYEQYF	TGTGCCAGCAGCTTAAGGCCCGGGGACGGAGACTACGAGCAGTACTTC
TRBD2	TRBV30	TRBJ2-2	many	CAWSSTSAGELFF	TGTGCCTGGAGTTCCACTAGCGCCGGGGAGCTGTTTTTT
.	TRBV7-2	TRBJ2-7	many	CASSLVGRTYYEQYF	TGTGCCAGCAGCTTAGTGGGGCGGACCTACTACGAGCAGTACTTC
TRBD2	TRBV9	TRBJ2-7	many	CASSVGPSGGYEQYF	TGTGCCAGCAGCGTAGGTCCTAGCGGGGGATACGAGCAGTACTTC
.	TRBV5-4	TRBJ2-7	few	CASSPGRQVYEQYF	TGTGCCAGCAGCCCGGGAAGACAAGTCTACGAGCAGTACTTC
TRBD2	TRBV11-2	TRBJ2-7	many	CASSSLAPYEQYF	TGTGCCAGCAGCTCACTAGCGCCGTACGAGCAGTACTTC
.	TRBV27	TRBJ2-2	many	CASSLGVGRLGGELFF	TGTGCCAGCAGTTTAGGGGTCGGGCGACTGGGCGGGGAGCTGTTTTTT
TRBD2	TRBV4-1	TRBJ2-7	.	CASSQEAAGGSLSYEQYF	TGCGCCAGCAGCCAAGAAGCAGCGGGAGGTTCCCTGTCCTACGAGCAGTACTTC
TRBD1	TRBV6-5	TRBJ1-1	many	CATRQGVDTEAFF	TGTGCCACACGACAGGGTGTGGACACTGAAGCTTTCTTT
TRBD1	TRBV12-3/TRBV12-4	TRBJ1-1	many	CASSFRGGRAEAFF	TGTGCCAGCAGTTTTCGAGGGGGCAGGGCTGAAGCTTTCTTT
.	TRBV10-1	TRBJ2-7	many	CAPSGFTYEQYF	TGCGCCCCAAGCGGGTTTACCTACGAGCAGTACTTC
.	TRBV6-2/TRBV6-3	TRBJ2-2	many	CASSYRLAAANTGELFF	TGTGCCAGCAGTTACCGCTTAGCCGCGGCGAACACCGGGGAGCTGTTTTTT
.	TRBV5-1	TRBJ2-2	many	CASSQLGADGELFF	TGCGCCAGCAGCCAACTAGGGGCGGACGGGGAGCTGTTTTTT
TRBD2	TRBV12-3/TRBV12-4	TRBJ2-4	many	CASSFIAGMNIQYF	TGTGCCAGCAGTTTTATAGCGGGAATGAACATTCAGTACTTC
.	TRBV4-1	TRBJ1-6	many	CASSQDTGTFGSPLHF	TGCGCCAGCAGCCAAGATACAGGGACATTTGGTTCACCCCTCCACTTT
.	TRBV4-2	TRBJ1-1	many	CASSQEEGEAFF	TGTGCCAGCAGCCAAGAAGAAGGTGAAGCTTTCTTT
TRBD2	TRBV6-2/TRBV6-3	TRBJ2-5	.	CASSYSDSGEKETQYF	TGTGCCAGCAGTTACTCGGATAGCGGGGAGAAAGAGACCCAGTACTTC
.	TRBV7-2	TRBJ1-2	.	CASAPGVNYGYTF	TGTGCCAGTGCCCCAGGGGTTAACTATGGCTACACCTTC
TRBD2	TRBV20-1	TRBJ2-7	many	CSAVPSGSKYEQYF	TGCAGTGCCGTACCTAGCGGGAGTAAGTACGAGCAGTACTTC
.	TRBV20-1	TRBJ1-3	many	CSARNSAVSSGNTIYF	TGCAGTGCTAGAAATTCGGCTGTCAGCTCTGGAAACACCATATATTTT
TRBD2	TRBV11-2	TRBJ2-2	few	CASSYSKSSGSNTWELFF	TGTGCCAGCAGCTATTCTAAGTCCAGCGGGAGCAATACTTGGGAGCTGTTTTTT
.	TRBV10-2	TRBJ2-7	many	CASSDWAGKSYEQYF	TGCGCCAGCAGTGATTGGGCGGGGAAATCCTACGAGCAGTACTTC